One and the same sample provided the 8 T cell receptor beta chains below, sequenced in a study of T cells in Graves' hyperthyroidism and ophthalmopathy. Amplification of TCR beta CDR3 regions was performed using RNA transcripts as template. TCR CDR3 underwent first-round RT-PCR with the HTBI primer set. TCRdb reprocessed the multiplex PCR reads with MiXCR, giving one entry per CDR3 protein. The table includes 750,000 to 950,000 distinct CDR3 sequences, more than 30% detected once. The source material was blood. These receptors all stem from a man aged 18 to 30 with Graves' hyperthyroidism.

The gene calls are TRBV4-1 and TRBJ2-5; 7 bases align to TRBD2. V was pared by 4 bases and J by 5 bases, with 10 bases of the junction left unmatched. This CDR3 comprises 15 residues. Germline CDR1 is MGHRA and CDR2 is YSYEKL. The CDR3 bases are TGCGCCAGCAGCCGTTTGGGGGGGGAGAAGGAGACCCAGTACTTC. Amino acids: CASSRLGGEKETQYF.

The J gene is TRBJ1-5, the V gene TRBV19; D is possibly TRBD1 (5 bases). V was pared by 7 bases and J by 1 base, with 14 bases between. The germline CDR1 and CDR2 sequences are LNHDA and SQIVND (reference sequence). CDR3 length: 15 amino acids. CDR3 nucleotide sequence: TGTGCCAGTACCTTGACGGGGGGGAGCAATCAGCCCCAGCATTTT. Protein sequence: CASTLTGGSNQPQHF.

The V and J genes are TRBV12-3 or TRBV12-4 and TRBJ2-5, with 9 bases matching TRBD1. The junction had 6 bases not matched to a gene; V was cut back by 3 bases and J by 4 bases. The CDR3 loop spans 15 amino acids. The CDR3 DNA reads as TGTGCCAGCAGTTTTTGGACAGGGGAGGGAGAGACCCAGTACTTC. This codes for CASSFWTGEGETQYF.

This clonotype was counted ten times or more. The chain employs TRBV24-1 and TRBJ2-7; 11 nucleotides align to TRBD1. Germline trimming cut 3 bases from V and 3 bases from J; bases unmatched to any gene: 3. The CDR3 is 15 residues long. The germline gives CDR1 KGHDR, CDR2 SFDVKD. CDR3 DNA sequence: TGTGCCACCAGTGATCCCGGGACAGGGGGCTACGAGCAGTACTTC. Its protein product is CATSDPGTGGYEQYF.

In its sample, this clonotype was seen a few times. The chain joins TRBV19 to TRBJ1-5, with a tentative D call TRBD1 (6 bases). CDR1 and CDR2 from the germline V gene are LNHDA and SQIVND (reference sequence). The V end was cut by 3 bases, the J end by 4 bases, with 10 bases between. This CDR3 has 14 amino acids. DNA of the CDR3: TGTGCCAGTAGTATTTGGGGGGCAAATCAGCCCCAGCATTTT. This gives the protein CASSIWGANQPQHF.

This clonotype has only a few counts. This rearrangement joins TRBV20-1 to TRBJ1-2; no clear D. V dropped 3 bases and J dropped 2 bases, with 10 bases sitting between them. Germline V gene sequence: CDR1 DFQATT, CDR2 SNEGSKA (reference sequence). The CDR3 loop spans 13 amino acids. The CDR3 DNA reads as TGCAGTGCTAGTCGGGCTCTGAACTATGGCTACACCTTC. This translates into CSASRALNYGYTF.

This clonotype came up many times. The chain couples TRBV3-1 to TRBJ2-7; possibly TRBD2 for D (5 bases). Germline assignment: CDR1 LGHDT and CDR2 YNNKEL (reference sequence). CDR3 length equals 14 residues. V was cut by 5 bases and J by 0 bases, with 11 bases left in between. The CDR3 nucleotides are TGTGCCAGCAGCAACTCGGGGAGCTCCTACGAGCAGTACTTC. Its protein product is CASSNSGSSYEQYF.

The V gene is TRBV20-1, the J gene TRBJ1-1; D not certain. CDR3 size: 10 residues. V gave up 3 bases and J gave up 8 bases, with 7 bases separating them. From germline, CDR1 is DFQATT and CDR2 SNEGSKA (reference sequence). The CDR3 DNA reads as TGCAGTGCTAGTCCCGAGGAAGCTTTCTTT. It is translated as CSASPEEAFF.